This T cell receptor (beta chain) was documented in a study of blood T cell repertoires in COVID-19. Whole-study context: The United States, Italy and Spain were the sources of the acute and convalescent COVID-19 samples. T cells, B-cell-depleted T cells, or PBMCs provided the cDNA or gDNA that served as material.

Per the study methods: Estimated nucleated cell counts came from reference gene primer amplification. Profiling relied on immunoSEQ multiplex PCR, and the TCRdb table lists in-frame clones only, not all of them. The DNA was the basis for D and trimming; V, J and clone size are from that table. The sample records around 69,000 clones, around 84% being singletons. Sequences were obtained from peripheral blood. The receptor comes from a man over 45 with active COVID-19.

CDR3 in amino acids: CASGSFMNTEAFF. CDR3 DNA: TGTGCTTCGGGGAGCTTCATGAACACTGAAGCTTTCTTT. This sequence joins TRBV27 and TRBJ1-1; D unclear. The CDR3 is 13 residues long. Germline loops: CDR1 MNHEY, CDR2 SMNVEV (reference sequence).